This T cell receptor beta chain was captured in a study of cytomegalovirus exposure and HLA in healthy donors. Remarks on this clone: Its antigen is unknown.

Germline V CDR1 and CDR2: SGHRS, YFSETQ. The CDR3 loop spans 14 amino acids. Trimming cost V 4 bases and J 0 bases, with 10 bases left between them. Study findings and constraints: Per a prior analysis, the majority of TCR beta V segments were productive roughly 87% or roughly 30% of the time. Accurate predictions that matched the HLA-A and HLA-B alleles of most subjects were reportedly made from TCR beta sequences. Among the CMV-associated chains, three were confirmed in vitro as specific for CMV antigens.

With 60 Vbeta and 13 Jbeta primers, the PCR was carried out. Libraries were prepared by immunoSEQ multiplex PCR; TCRdb keeps only in-frame clonotypes and omits some of them. The sample holds around 130,000 clones, around 72% seen once. The sequence was obtained from a woman in her thirties or forties in good health and CMV-seronegative. This rearrangement joins TRBV5-1 to TRBJ1-2, with no clear D. Material for sequencing was PBMCs. The CDR3 sequence: CASSVSLANYGYTF. CDR3 coding DNA: TGCGCCAGCAGCGTTTCATTAGCTAACTATGGCTACACCTTC.